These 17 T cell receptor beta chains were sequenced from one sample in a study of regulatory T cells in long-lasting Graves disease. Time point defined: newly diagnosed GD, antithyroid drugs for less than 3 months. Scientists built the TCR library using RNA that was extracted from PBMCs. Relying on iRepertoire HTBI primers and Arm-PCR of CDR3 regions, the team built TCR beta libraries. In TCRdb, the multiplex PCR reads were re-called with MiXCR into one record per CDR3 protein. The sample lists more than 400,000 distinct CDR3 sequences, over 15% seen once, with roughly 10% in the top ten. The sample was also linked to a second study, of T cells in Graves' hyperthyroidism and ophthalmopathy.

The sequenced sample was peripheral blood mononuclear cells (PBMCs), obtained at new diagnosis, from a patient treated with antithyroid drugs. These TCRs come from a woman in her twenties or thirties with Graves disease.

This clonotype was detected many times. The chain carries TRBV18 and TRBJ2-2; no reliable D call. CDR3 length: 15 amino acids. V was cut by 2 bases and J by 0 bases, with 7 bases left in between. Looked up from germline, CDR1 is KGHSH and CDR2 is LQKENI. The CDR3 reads CASSPASPNTGELFF. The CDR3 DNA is TGTGCCAGCTCACCAGCCAGCCCGAACACCGGGGAGCTGTTTTTT.

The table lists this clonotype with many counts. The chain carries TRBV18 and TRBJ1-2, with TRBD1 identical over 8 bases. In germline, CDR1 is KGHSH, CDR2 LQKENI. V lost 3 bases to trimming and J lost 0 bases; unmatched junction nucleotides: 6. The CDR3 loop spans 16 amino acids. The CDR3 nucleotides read TGTGCCAGCTCACCTGACAGGGGACGAGCTAACTATGGCTACACCTTC. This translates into CASSPDRGRANYGYTF.

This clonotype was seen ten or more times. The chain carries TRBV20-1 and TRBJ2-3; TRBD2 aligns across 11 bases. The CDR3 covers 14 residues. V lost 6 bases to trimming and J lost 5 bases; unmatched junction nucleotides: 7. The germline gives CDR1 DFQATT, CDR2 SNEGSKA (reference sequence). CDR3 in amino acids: CSAKPGLAGDTQYF. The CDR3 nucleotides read TGCAGTGCAAAACCCGGACTAGCGGGAGATACGCAGTATTTT.

This CDR3 is CSAIPLGEQYF. The CDR3 region has the DNA TGCAGTGCCATACCTTTGGGCGAGCAGTACTTC. The gene calls are TRBV20-1 and TRBJ2-7; D is ambiguous. Germline V gene lookup returns CDR1 DFQATT and CDR2 SNEGSKA (reference sequence). The CDR3 consists of 11 residues. The V and J ends lost 6 bases and 6 bases respectively, with 12 bases between them.

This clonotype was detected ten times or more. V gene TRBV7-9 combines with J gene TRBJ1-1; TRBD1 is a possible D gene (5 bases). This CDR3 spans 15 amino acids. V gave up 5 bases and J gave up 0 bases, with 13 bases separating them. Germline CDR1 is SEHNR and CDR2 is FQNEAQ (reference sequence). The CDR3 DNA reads TGTGCCAGCAGCCCCCCCCGGGGCCTGAACACTGAAGCTTTCTTT. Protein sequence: CASSPPRGLNTEAFF. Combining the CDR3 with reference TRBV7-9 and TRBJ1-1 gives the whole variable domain DTGVSQNPRHKITKRGQNVTFRCDPISEHNRLYWYRQTLGQGPEFLTYFQNEAQLEKSRLLSDRFSAERPKGSFSTLEIQRTEQGDSAMYLCASSPPRGLNTEAFFGQGTRLTVV.

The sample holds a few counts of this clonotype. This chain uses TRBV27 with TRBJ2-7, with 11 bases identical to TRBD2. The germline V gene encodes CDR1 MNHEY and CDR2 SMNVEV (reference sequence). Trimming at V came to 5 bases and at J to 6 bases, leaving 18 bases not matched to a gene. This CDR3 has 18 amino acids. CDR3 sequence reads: CASSLFSGRARLNGEQYF. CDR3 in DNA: TGTGCCAGCAGTCTCTTTAGCGGGAGGGCTCGTTTGAACGGCGAGCAGTACTTC.

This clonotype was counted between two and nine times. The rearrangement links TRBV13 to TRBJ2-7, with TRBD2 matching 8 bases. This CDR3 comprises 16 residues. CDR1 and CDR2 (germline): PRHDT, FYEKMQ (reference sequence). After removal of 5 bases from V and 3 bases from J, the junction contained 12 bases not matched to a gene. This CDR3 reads CASSTTSGEPNYEQYF. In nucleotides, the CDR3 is TGTGCCAGCAGCACAACTAGCGGAGAACCCAACTACGAGCAGTACTTC.

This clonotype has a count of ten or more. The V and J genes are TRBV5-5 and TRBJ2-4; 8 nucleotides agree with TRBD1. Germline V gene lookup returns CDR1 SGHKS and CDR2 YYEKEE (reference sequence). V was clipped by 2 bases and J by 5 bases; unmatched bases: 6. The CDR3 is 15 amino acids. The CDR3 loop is CASSLSGGLENIQYF. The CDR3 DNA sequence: TGTGCCAGCAGCTTATCAGGGGGCTTAGAAAACATTCAGTACTTC.

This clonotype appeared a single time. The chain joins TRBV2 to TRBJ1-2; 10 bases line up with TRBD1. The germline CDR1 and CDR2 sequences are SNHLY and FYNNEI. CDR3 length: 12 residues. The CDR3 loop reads CSGTGENYGYTF. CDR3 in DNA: TGTAGTGGGACAGGGGAGAACTATGGCTACACCTTC.

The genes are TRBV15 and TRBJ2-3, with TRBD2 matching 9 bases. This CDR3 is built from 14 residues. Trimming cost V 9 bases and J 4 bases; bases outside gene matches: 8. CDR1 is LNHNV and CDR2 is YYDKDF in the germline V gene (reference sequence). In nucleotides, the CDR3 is TGTGCCACGAGTGGGCTAGCGGGATCAGATACGCAGTATTTT. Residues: CATSGLAGSDTQYF.

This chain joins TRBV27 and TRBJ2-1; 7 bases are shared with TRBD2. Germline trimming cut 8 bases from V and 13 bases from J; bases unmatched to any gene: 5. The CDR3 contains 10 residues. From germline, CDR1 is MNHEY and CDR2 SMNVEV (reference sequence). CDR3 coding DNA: TGTGCCAGCGGCACTAGCGTTCAGTTCTTC. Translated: CASGTSVQFF.

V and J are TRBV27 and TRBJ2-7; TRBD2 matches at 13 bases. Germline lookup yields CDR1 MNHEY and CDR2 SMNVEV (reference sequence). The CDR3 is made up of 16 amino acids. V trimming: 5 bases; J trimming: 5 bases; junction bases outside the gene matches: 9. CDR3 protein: CASSHRLAGGLHEQYF. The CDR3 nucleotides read TGTGCCAGCAGTCATAGACTAGCGGGAGGTCTTCACGAGCAGTACTTC.

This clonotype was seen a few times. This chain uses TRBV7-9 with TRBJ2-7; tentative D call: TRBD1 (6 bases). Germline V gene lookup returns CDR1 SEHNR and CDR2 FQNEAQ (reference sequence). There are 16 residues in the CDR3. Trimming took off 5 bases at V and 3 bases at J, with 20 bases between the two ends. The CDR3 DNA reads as TGTGCCAGCAGCGCTACCTTTACAGGGTCAGACTACGAGCAGTACTTC. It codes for CASSATFTGSDYEQYF.

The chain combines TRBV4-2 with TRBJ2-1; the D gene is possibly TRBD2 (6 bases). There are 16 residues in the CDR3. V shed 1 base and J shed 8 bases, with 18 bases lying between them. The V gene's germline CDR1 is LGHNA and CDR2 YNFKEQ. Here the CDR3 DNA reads TGTGCCAGCAGCCAAGGATCCTACCGGGACTTCGATGAGCAGTTCTTC. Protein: CASSQGSYRDFDEQFF.

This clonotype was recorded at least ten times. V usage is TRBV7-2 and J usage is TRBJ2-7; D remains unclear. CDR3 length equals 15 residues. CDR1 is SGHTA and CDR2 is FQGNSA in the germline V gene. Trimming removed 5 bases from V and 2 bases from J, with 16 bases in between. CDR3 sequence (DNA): TGTGCCAGCAGCGATCGGGCCAGACGTACCTACGAGCAGTACTTC. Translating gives CASSDRARRTYEQYF.

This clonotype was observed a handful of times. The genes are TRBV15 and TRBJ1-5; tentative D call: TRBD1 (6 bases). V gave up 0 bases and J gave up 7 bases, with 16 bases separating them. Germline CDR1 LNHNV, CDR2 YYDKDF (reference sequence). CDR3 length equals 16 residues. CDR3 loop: CATSRDPPEGGQPQHF. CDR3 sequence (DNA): TGTGCCACCAGCAGAGATCCGCCGGAGGGGGGACAGCCCCAGCATTTT.

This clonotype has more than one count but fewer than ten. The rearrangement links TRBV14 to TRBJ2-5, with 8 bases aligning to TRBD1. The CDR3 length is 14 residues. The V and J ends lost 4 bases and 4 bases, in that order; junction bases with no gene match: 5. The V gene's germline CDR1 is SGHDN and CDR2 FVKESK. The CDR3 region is CASSPRGRRETQYF. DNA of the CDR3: TGTGCCAGCAGCCCCAGGGGGCGGCGAGAGACCCAGTACTTC.